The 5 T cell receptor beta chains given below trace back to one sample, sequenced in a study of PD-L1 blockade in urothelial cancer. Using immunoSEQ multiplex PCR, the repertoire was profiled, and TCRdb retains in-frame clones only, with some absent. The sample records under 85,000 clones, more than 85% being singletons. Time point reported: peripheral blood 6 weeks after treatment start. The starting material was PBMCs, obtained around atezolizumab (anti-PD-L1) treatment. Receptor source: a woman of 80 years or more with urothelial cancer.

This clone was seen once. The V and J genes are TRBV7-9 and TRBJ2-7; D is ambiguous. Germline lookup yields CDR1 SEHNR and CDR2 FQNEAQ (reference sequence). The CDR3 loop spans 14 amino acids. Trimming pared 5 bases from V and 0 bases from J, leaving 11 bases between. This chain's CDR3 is CASSPLASSYEQYF. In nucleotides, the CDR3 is TGTGCCAGCAGCCCACTTGCTTCCTCCTACGAGCAGTACTTC.

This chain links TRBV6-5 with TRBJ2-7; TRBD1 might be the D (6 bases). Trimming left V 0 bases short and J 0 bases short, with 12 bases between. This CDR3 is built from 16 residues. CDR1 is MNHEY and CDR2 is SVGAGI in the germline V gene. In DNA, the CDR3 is TGTGCCAGCAGTTACTCAGCAGGGGTTGGCTCCTACGAGCAGTACTTC. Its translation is CASSYSAGVGSYEQYF.

The DNA for the CDR3 is TGTGCCAGCAGCTTGGCTCGGGGGACCTACGAGCAGTACTTC. Protein product: CASSLARGTYEQYF. The chain links TRBV5-5 to TRBJ2-7; a possible D gene is TRBD2 (6 bases). CDR1 and CDR2 (germline): SGHKS, YYEKEE (reference sequence). This CDR3 has 14 amino acids. V lost 0 bases, J lost 2 bases, and 9 bases lay in between.

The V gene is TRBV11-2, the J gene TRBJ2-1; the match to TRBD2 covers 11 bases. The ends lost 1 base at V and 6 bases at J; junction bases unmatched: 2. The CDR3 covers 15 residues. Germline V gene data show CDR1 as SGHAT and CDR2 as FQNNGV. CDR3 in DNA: TGTGCCAGCAGCTTAGTCGGGACTAGCGGCAATGAGCAGTTCTTC. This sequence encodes CASSLVGTSGNEQFF.

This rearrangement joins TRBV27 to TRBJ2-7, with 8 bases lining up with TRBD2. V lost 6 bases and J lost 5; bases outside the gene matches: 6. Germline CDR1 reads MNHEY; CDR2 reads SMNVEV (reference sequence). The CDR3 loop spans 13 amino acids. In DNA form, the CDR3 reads TGTGCCAGCAGGAAAGCGGGAGTCCACGAGCAGTACTTC. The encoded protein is CASRKAGVHEQYF.